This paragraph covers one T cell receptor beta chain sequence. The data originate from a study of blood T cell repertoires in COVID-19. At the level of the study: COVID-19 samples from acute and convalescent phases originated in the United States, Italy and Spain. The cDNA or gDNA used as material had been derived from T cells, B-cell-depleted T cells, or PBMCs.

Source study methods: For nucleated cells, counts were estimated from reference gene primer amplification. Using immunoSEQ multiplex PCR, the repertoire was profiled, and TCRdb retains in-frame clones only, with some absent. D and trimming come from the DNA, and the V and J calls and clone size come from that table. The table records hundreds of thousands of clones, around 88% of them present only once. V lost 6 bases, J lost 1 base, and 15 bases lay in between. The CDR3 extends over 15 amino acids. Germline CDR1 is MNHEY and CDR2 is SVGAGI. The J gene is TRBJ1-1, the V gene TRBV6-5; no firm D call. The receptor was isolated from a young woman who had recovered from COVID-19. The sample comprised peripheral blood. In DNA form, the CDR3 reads TGTGCCAGCAGCCGTTCCGCGGGAACGAACACTGAAGCTTTCTTT. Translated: CASSRSAGTNTEAFF.